Listed below are T cell receptor beta chains from one sample, sequenced in a study of blood T cells in healthy people across ages. TCRdb called the 5' RACE reads again in MiXCR, with one record for every CDR3 protein. This table holds approximately 830,000 distinct CDR3 sequences, roughly 60% found once. The specimen was blood. The receptor source for this set is a man in his thirties or forties in good health. CDR3s include the opening cysteine and the closing phenylalanine or tryptophan. Each record gives: clone size, V gene, J gene, D gene, CDR3 DNA, CDR3 protein. A D gene is named only where the DNA matches it firmly. The size field is filled for only some rows; it gives once, few, many or a size class.

-	TRBV28	TRBJ2-3	TRBD2	TGTGCCAGCAGTGAAGATAGCGGGACAGATACGCAGTATTTT	CASSEDSGTDTQYF
-	TRBV12-3/TRBV12-4	TRBJ2-1	-	TGTGCCAGCACCTCGCCTGCGGGTGAGCAGTTCTTC	CASTSPAGEQFF
once	TRBV7-9	TRBJ2-5	-	TGTGCCAGCAGCTTAGAATCCGCGCGGCAGGGGTTCCAAGAGACCCAGTACTTC	CASSLESARQGFQETQYF
-	TRBV20-1	TRBJ2-7	TRBD2	TGCAGTGCTTTAGCGGGGGCCCTCTCCTACGAGCAGTACTTC	CSALAGALSYEQYF
-	TRBV30	TRBJ1-2	-	TGTGCCTGGAGTGATTCGGGGGGTGGCTACACCTTC	CAWSDSGGGYTF
-	TRBV12-3/TRBV12-4	TRBJ1-2	TRBD1	TGTGCCAGCAGTTTATACGGGACAGGGGATCCCTATGGCTACACCTTC	CASSLYGTGDPYGYTF
few	TRBV7-9	TRBJ2-4	-	TGTGCCAGCTCTTTAGTTCTAGCCAAAAACATTCAGTACTTC	CASSLVLAKNIQYF
-	TRBV20-1	TRBJ2-5	-	TGCAGTGCCCCGGTGATTAGGGGGGAGACCCAGTACTTC	CSAPVIRGETQYF
-	TRBV29-1	TRBJ2-7	-	TGCAGCGTTGAATCTGGCAGGGGAGGATCCTGGGAGTACGAGCAGTACTTC	CSVESGRGGSWEYEQYF
-	TRBV3-1	TRBJ1-1	-	TGTGCCAGCAGCCAAGGTGCAGGGCCGGGGGCTGAAGCTTTCTTT	CASSQGAGPGAEAFF
-	TRBV4-2	TRBJ1-2	TRBD1	TGTGCCAGCAGCCAAGGCGACAGGGAGGGCGTCTATGGCTACACCTTC	CASSQGDREGVYGYTF
-	TRBV12-3/TRBV12-4	TRBJ2-1	TRBD2	TGTGCCAGCAGTATAAGTAGCGGGGGGAGGGACAATGAGCAGTTCTTC	CASSISSGGRDNEQFF
few	TRBV4-2	TRBJ1-2	-	TGTGCCAGCAGCCACACGGGGGCGGCCGTCCTTGGCTACACCTTC	CASSHTGAAVLGYTF